This T cell receptor beta chain stems from a study of beta chain features in type 1 diabetes. Study background: Healthy donors resembled patients in age, gender and cell yields.

Isolated RNA was reverse transcribed in full, so expressed TCRB transcripts were sequenced. The repertoire was sequenced with immunoSEQ multiplex PCR; TCRdb's copy has only in-frame clones and lacks some. The table has some 900,000 clones, about 17% seen once; the top ten hold around 0.02%. This CDR3 region has 14 residues. The germline V gene has CDR1 SGHTA and CDR2 FQGNSA. The V end lost 5 bases, the J end lost 7 bases, and 15 bases lay between the germline ends. The sequencing input was naive CD4+ T cells from blood. This chain uses TRBV7-2 with TRBJ2-1; no definite D call. This receptor was obtained from a woman younger than 35 in good health. CDR3 in DNA: TGTGCCAGCAGCCCAGGTCGGGTACGTAATGAGCAGTTCTTC. It encodes CASSPGRVRNEQFF.